A single sample gave rise to the 3 T cell receptor beta chains below, sequenced in a study of shared clonotypes between healthy human individuals. Repertoires were generated with immunoSEQ multiplex PCR, while TCRdb's copy carries only in-frame clones and drops some. The sample contains about 1.1 million clones, about 80% of which appear only once. The material sequenced was memory CD4+ T cells from PBMCs. Subset indicated: CD45RA-negative fraction. The receptors were sampled from a man aged 18 to 29 in good health. Some clones in this sample may be carry-over from other donors' samples.

This clone was observed many times. The V call is TRBV11-2, the J call TRBJ2-1; TRBD1 aligns across 7 bases. The CDR3 consists of 12 residues. CDR1 is SGHAT and CDR2 is FQNNGV in the germline V gene. V lost 5 bases to trimming and J lost 15 bases; unmatched junction nucleotides: 10. This CDR3 is CASSTPTGSLFF. CDR3 bases: TGTGCCAGCAGCACCCCGACAGGGAGTCTGTTCTTC.

The rearrangement uses TRBV10-3 and TRBJ2-3; 7 bases map to TRBD2. With V trimmed by 10 bases and J by 8 bases, 21 bases remained unmatched. The CDR3 runs 16 residues. Germline values: CDR1 ENHRY, CDR2 SYGVKD. In nucleotides, the CDR3 is TGTGCCACCGCGGGGCAGGTGGGAGGGCCTTTGGGTACGCAGTATTTT. It specifies CATAGQVGGPLGTQYF.

This clone has just a few counts. The CDR3 is CAISVTDSSYNEQFF. Here the CDR3 DNA reads TGTGCCATCAGTGTTACGGACAGCTCCTACAATGAGCAGTTCTTC. The chain has TRBV10-3 and TRBJ2-1; tentative D call: TRBD1 (6 bases). This CDR3 region has 15 residues. V gave up 4 bases and J gave up 0 bases, with 10 bases separating them. Germline V gene data show CDR1 as ENHRY and CDR2 as SYGVKD.